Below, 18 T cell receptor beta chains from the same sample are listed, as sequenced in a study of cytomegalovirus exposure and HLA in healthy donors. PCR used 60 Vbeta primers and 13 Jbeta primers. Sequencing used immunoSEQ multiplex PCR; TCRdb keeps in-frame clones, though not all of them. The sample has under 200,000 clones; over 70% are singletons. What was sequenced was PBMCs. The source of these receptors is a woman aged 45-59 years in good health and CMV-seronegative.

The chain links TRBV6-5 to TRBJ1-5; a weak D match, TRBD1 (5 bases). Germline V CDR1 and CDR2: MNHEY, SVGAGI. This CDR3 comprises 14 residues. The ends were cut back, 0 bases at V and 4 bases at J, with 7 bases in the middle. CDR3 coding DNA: TGTGCCAGCAGTTACTCCGGACAAAATCAGCCCCAGCATTTT. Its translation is CASSYSGQNQPQHF.

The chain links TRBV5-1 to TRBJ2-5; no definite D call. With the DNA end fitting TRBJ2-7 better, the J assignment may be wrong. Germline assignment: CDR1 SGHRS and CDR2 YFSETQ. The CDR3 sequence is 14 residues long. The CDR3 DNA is TGCGCCAGCAGTGTGGATGCAGAGGCCTACGAGCAGTACTTC. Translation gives CASSVDAEAYEQYF.

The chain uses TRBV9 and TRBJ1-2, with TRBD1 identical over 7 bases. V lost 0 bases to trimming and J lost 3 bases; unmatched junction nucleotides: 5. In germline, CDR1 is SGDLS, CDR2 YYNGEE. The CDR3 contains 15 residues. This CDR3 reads CASSVEEGADYGYTF. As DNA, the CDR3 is TGTGCCAGCAGCGTAGAAGAGGGGGCAGACTATGGCTACACCTTC.

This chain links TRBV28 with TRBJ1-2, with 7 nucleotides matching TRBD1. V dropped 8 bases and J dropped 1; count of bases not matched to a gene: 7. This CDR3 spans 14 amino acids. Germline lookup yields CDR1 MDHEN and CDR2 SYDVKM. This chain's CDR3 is CASGQVLLNYGYTF. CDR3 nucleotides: TGTGCCAGCGGACAGGTTCTCCTTAACTATGGCTACACCTTC.

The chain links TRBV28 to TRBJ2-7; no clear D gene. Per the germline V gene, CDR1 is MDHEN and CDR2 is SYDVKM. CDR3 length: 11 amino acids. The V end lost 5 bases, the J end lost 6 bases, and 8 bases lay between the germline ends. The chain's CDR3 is CASSPSLEQYF. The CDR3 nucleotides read TGTGCCAGCAGTCCCTCCCTCGAGCAGTACTTC.

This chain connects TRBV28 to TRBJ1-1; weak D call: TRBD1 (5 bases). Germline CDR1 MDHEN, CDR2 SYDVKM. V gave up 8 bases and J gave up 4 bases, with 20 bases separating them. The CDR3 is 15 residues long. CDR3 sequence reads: CASPGPEGRGTEAFF. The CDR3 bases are TGTGCCAGCCCCGGACCGGAGGGGCGGGGCACTGAAGCTTTCTTT.

DNA of the CDR3: TGTGCCAGCAGTCGGGACAGGGCTGATGGAAACACCATATATTTT. This translates into CASSRDRADGNTIYF. J is TRBJ1-3 and V is TRBV6-5; 9 bases are a match to TRBD1. Germline V gives CDR1 MNHEY, CDR2 SVGAGI. This CDR3 has 15 residues. Losses at the gene ends were 5 bases for V and 3 bases for J; bases not matched to a gene: 5.

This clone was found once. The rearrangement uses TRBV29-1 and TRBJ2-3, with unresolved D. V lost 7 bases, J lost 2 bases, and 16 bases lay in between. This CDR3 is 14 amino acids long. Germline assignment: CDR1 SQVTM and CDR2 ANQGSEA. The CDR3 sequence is CSAPLTPPTDTQYF. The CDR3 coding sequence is TGCAGCGCTCCCTTGACTCCCCCCACAGATACGCAGTATTTT.

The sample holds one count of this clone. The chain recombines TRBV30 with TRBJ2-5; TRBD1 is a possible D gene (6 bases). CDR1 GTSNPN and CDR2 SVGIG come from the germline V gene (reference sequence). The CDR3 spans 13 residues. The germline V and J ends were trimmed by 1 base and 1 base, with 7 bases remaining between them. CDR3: CAWSEGGQETQYF. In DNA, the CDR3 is TGTGCCTGGAGTGAAGGGGGCCAAGAGACCCAGTACTTC. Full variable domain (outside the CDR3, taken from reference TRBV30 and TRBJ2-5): SQTIHQWPATLVQPVGSPLSLECTVEGTSNPNLYWYRQAAGRGLQLLFYSVGIGQISSEVPQNLSASRPQDRQFILSSKKLLLSDSGFYLCAWSEGGQETQYFGPGTRLLVL.

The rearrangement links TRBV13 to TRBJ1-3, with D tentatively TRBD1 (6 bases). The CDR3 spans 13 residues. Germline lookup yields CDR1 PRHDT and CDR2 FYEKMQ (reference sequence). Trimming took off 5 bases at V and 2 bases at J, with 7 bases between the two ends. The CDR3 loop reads CASSTGPGNTIYF. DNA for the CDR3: TGTGCCAGCAGCACAGGGCCTGGAAACACCATATATTTT.

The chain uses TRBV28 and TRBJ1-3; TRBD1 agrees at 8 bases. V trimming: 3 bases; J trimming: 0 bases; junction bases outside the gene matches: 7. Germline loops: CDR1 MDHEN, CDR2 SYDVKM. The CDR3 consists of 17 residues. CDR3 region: CASSFSTGAPSGNTIYF. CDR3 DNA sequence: TGTGCCAGCAGTTTCTCGACAGGGGCCCCCTCTGGAAACACCATATATTTT.

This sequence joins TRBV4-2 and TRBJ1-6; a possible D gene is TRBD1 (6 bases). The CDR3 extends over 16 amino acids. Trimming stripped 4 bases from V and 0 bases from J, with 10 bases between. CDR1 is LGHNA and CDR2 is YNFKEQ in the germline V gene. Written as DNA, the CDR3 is TGTGCCAGCAGCCGAGAACAGGGCTCCTATAATTCACCCCTCCACTTT. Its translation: CASSREQGSYNSPLHF.

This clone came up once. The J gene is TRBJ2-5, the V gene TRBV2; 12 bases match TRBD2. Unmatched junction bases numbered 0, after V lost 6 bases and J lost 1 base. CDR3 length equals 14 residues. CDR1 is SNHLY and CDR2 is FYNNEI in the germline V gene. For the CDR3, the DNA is TGTGCCAGCAGGACTAGCGGGGGCCAAGAGACCCAGTACTTC. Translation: CASRTSGGQETQYF.

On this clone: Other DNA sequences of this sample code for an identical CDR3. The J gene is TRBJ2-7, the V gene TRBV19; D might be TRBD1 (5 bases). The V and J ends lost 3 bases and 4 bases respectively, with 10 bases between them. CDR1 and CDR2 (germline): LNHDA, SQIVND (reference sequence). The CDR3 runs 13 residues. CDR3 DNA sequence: TGTGCCAGTAGTATTGGCAGGGATTACGAGCAGTACTTC. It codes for CASSIGRDYEQYF.

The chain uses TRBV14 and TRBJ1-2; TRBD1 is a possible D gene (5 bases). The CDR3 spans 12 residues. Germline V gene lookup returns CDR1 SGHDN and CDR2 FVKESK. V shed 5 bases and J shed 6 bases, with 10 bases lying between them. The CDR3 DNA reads TGTGCCAGCAGCTCGGCGGGGCATGGCTACACCTTC. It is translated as CASSSAGHGYTF.

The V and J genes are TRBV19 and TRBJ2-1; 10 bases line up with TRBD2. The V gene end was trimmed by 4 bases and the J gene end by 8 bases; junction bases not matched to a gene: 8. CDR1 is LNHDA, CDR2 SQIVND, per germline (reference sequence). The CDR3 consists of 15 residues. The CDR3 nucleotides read TGTGCCAGTAGTACAAGCGGGGGGGCTTCCGATGAGCAGTTCTTC. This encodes CASSTSGGASDEQFF.

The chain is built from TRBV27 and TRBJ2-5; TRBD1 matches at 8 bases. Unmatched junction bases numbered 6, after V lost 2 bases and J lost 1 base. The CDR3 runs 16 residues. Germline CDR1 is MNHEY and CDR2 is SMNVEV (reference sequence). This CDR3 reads CASSLRGTGRQETQYF. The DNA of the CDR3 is TGTGCCAGCAGTTTACGTGGGACAGGCCGCCAAGAGACCCAGTACTTC.

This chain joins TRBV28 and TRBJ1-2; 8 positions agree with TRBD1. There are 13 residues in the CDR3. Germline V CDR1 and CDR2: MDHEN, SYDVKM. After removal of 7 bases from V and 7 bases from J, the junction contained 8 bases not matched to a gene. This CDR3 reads CASTSTGAPGYTF. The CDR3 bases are TGTGCCAGCACCTCGACAGGGGCTCCTGGCTACACCTTC.